The 21 T cell receptor beta chains listed next were all sequenced from one sample in a study of early T cells in non-severe SARS-CoV-2 infection. MiXCR, applied by TCRdb to the 5' RACE reads, yields one record per CDR3 protein. This sample has 40,000 to 55,000 distinct CDR3 sequences, with about 4% found just once. Sequenced material: whole blood. The receptors shown here come from an adult who was a healthcare worker with PCR-confirmed SARS-CoV-2 infection or an uninfected control (not recorded which).

This clonotype was counted between two and nine times. The chain recombines TRBV13 with TRBJ1-2; 7 positions match TRBD1. CDR3 length: 16 residues. CDR1 and CDR2 from the germline V gene are PRHDT and FYEKMQ (reference sequence). V was pared by 5 bases and J by 0 bases, with 9 bases of the junction left unmatched. The CDR3 DNA sequence: TGTGCCAGCAGCGGAGGAACAGGGGAGACTAACTATGGCTACACCTTC. Protein product: CASSGGTGETNYGYTF.

This clonotype was picked up many times. The chain carries TRBV11-3 and TRBJ2-1; D not resolved. Looked up from germline, CDR1 is SGHNT and CDR2 is YENEEA. The CDR3 is 12 residues long. V gave up 5 bases and J gave up 7 bases, with 9 bases separating them. In DNA, the CDR3 is TGTGCCAGCAGCCATAGGGCGAATGAGCAGTTCTTC. This gives the protein CASSHRANEQFF. The complete variable domain, with remaining parts taken from reference TRBV11-3 and TRBJ2-1, reads EAGVVQSPRYKIIEKKQPVAFWCNPISGHNTLYWYLQNLGQGPELLIRYENEEAVDDSQLPKDRFSAERLKGVDSTLKIQPAELGDSAVYLCASSHRANEQFFGPGTRLTVL.

This clonotype was seen at least ten times. V and J are TRBV19 and TRBJ2-5, with D hard to call. This CDR3 contains 15 residues. Trimming left V 3 bases short and J 5 bases short, with 16 bases between. CDR1 LNHDA and CDR2 SQIVND come from the germline V gene (reference sequence). CDR3 DNA sequence: TGTGCCAGTAGTATTGGGCGGATAGGTCTGGAGACCCAGTACTTC. Translated: CASSIGRIGLETQYF.

V gene TRBV7-9 combines with J gene TRBJ2-2; 11 nucleotides agree with TRBD1. The CDR3 consists of 16 residues. The V gene's germline CDR1 is SEHNR and CDR2 FQNEAQ (reference sequence). Trimming at V came to 7 bases and at J to 7 bases, leaving 11 bases not matched to a gene. CDR3 amino acids: CASTPPDRGLLGELFF. CDR3 nucleotides: TGTGCCAGCACCCCCCCGGACAGGGGGCTCCTCGGGGAGCTGTTTTTT.

This clonotype occurred many times. The V and J genes are TRBV29-1 and TRBJ2-1; tentative D call: TRBD1 (5 bases). Between the trimmed V and J ends, which lost 1 base and 4 bases, there was a span of 17 bases. CDR1 is SQVTM and CDR2 is ANQGSEA in the germline V gene. The CDR3 consists of 16 residues. The CDR3 bases are TGCAGCGTTGAAGGGACACCCTCGCAACATTACAATGAGCAGTTCTTC. Amino acid sequence: CSVEGTPSQHYNEQFF.

The V and J genes are TRBV20-1 and TRBJ2-7; D is ambiguous. CDR1 and CDR2 (germline): DFQATT, SNEGSKA (reference sequence). The V and J ends lost 3 bases and 3 bases respectively, with 15 bases between them. CDR3 length: 14 residues. DNA for the CDR3: TGCAGTGCTAGTAATCCCAGGTCTCACTACGAGCAGTACTTC. Residues: CSASNPRSHYEQYF.

The V and J genes are TRBV29-1 and TRBJ2-3, with D perhaps TRBD1 (5 bases). This CDR3 comprises 15 residues. Germline V gene sequence: CDR1 SQVTM, CDR2 ANQGSEA. V was clipped by 6 bases and J by 5 bases, with 21 bases between them. CDR3 nucleotide sequence: TGCAGCGTAACCTTTATCTGGGGCCAAGGAGATACGCAGTATTTT. Translated, it gives CSVTFIWGQGDTQYF.

This clonotype has at least ten counts. The chain uses TRBV11-1 and TRBJ2-3, with TRBD2 matching over 8 bases. The germline CDR1 and CDR2 sequences are SGHAT and FQDESV (reference sequence). V lost 3 bases, J lost 4 bases, and 6 bases stayed unmatched. The length of the CDR3 is 15 residues. Written as DNA, the CDR3 is TGTGCCAGCAGCTTCTCGGACGGGAGGGCAGATACGCAGTATTTT. The encoded protein is CASSFSDGRADTQYF.

This clonotype was picked up many times. V gene TRBV7-9 combines with J gene TRBJ1-5; TRBD1 agrees at 10 bases. The CDR3 has 13 amino acids. Germline values: CDR1 SEHNR, CDR2 FQNEAQ (reference sequence). The trim removed 5 bases at V and 7 bases at J, leaving 2 bases unmatched. CDR3 DNA: TGTGCCAGCAGCAGGGGACAGGGGCAGCCCCAGCATTTT. It is translated as CASSRGQGQPQHF. The full variable domain, with the rest looked up from reference TRBV7-9 and TRBJ1-5, is DTGVSQNPRHKITKRGQNVTFRCDPISEHNRLYWYRQTLGQGPEFLTYFQNEAQLEKSRLLSDRFSAERPKGSFSTLEIQRTEQGDSAMYLCASSRGQGQPQHFGDGTRLSIL.

A note on this clonotype: A much more abundant neighbour one base away suggests this may be a read error. The chain couples TRBV5-5 to TRBJ2-5; D unclear. The CDR3 spans 14 residues. Germline loops: CDR1 SGHKS, CDR2 YYEKEE (reference sequence). Here the CDR3 reads CVSTASSVLETQYF. In DNA, the CDR3 is TGTGTCAGCACCGCGTCCAGTGTGCTAGAGACCCAGTACTTC.

Details on this clonotype: A much larger clone differs from this one at a single base, so this may be a read error. V usage is TRBV10-1 and J usage is TRBJ1-2; D gene ambiguous. This CDR3 spans 13 amino acids. CDR1 is WNHNN, CDR2 SYGVQD, per germline (reference sequence). CDR3 sequence reads: CASSDSRNYDYTF. CDR3 nucleotide sequence: TGCGCCAGCAGTGATTCGCGGAACTATGACTACACCTTC.

This clonotype was counted many times. V is TRBV11-3 and J is TRBJ2-2; D unresolved. Germline V lookup: CDR1 SGHNT, CDR2 YENEEA. Trimming removed 3 bases from V and 2 bases from J, with 7 bases in between. The CDR3 length is 14 residues. CDR3 nucleotides: TGTGCCAGCAGCTTGGTTACTAACACCGGGGAGCTGTTTTTT. Amino acids: CASSLVTNTGELFF.

V usage is TRBV11-2 and J usage is TRBJ2-7; D is uncertain. Germline values: CDR1 SGHAT, CDR2 FQNNGV. V was cut by 1 base and J by 5 bases, with 12 bases left in between. The CDR3 is 14 residues long. CDR3 DNA: TGTGCCAGCAGCTTAGGGGCCAGAAGGGACGAGCAGTACTTC. As protein: CASSLGARRDEQYF.

This clonotype came up many times. The V gene is TRBV29-1, the J gene TRBJ2-2, with D hard to call. The germline gives CDR1 SQVTM, CDR2 ANQGSEA. V was clipped by 5 bases and J by 1 base, with 8 bases between them. CDR3 length equals 13 residues. The CDR3 protein is CSVRGMNTGELFF. The CDR3 coding sequence is TGCAGCGTTCGCGGAATGAACACCGGGGAGCTGTTTTTT.

This clonotype was counted many times. The J gene is TRBJ1-3, the V gene TRBV29-1; 10 nucleotides line up with TRBD1. CDR3 length: 15 amino acids. CDR1 is SQVTM, CDR2 ANQGSEA, per germline. J gave up 3 bases and V 5 bases, and 7 bases lay outside the gene matches. CDR3 DNA: TGCAGCGTTATGACAGGGGGCTTTGTTGGAAACACCATATATTTT. This encodes CSVMTGGFVGNTIYF.

This clonotype was recorded at least ten times. Sequence at one end of the junction differs from germline and may be a read error. This chain links TRBV7-9 with TRBJ2-3, with 7 bases identical to TRBD1. This CDR3 comprises 15 residues. In germline, CDR1 is SEHNR, CDR2 FQNEAQ (reference sequence). Here the CDR3 DNA reads TGTGCCAGCAGCCCAAGACAGGGTAGGACAGATACGCAGTACTTT. Encoded protein: CASSPRQGRTDTQYF. Full variable domain (rest looked up from reference TRBV7-9 and TRBJ2-3): DTGVSQNPRHKITKRGQNVTFRCDPISEHNRLYWYRQTLGQGPEFLTYFQNEAQLEKSRLLSDRFSAERPKGSFSTLEIQRTEQGDSAMYLCASSPRQGRTDTQYFGPGTRLTVL.

The chain couples TRBV30 to TRBJ1-5; no firm D call. CDR3 length equals 13 residues. Trimming removed 3 bases at V and 0 bases at J, with 6 bases between. CDR1 GTSNPN and CDR2 SVGIG come from the germline V gene (reference sequence). DNA of the CDR3: TGTGCCTGGAGCACGGATAGCAATCAGCCCCAGCATTTT. It yields the protein CAWSTDSNQPQHF.

In this sample, this clonotype turned up many times. The rearrangement joins TRBV5-5 to TRBJ1-1, with a weak D call TRBD1 (5 bases). From germline, CDR1 is SGHKS and CDR2 YYEKEE (reference sequence). V lost 9 bases, J lost 4 bases, and 22 bases lay in between. The CDR3 length is 15 residues. The CDR3 DNA reads TGTGCCACCCACGCGGGAAGGGGCGCAACCACTGAAGCTTTCTTT. Translated: CATHAGRGATTEAFF. Supplemented by reference TRBV5-5 and TRBJ1-1, the full variable domain reads DAGVTQSPTHLIKTRGQQVTLRCSPISGHKSVSWYQQVLGQGPQFIFQYYEKEERGRGNFPDRFSARQFPNYSSELNVNALLLGDSALYLCATHAGRGATTEAFFGQGTRLTVV.

The rearrangement links TRBV18 to TRBJ1-1, with D unresolved. CDR3 size: 14 residues. Trimming stripped 3 bases from V and 0 bases from J, with 8 bases between. From germline, CDR1 is KGHSH and CDR2 LQKENI. CDR3 coding DNA: TGTGCCAGCTCACCGAGAGGGTTGAACACTGAAGCTTTCTTT. Translation gives CASSPRGLNTEAFF.

This clonotype has a count of ten or more. This chain joins TRBV7-8 and TRBJ2-7; 9 positions match TRBD2. J gave up 6 bases and V 1 base, and 4 bases lay outside the gene matches. CDR1 is SGHVS and CDR2 is FQNEAQ in the germline V gene. The length of the CDR3 is 14 residues. CDR3 sequence: CASSLGTSEGEQYF. The CDR3, as DNA: TGTGCCAGCAGCTTAGGGACTAGCGAGGGCGAGCAGTACTTC.

In its sample, this clonotype was seen many times. The chain couples TRBV7-9 to TRBJ2-7; D gene unclear. Germline V gene lookup returns CDR1 SEHNR and CDR2 FQNEAQ (reference sequence). The CDR3 runs 12 residues. Trimming took 5 bases from V and 6 from J, leaving 11 bases between them. Here the CDR3 reads CASSLIRSEQYF. For the CDR3, the DNA is TGTGCCAGCAGCCTAATTCGCAGCGAGCAGTACTTC.